A single TCR beta chain is shown here with its context. The data derive from a study of blood T cell repertoires in COVID-19. The overall study: There were acute and convalescent COVID-19 samples, and they came from the United States, Italy and Spain. T cells, B-cell-depleted T cells, or PBMCs supplied cDNA or gDNA.

This CDR3 contains 14 residues. Looked up from germline, CDR1 is GTSNPN and CDR2 is SVGIG (reference sequence). V shed 4 bases and J 8 bases; nucleotides not matched to a gene: 8. Authors' analysis steps: How many nucleated cells were present was estimated from reference gene primer amplification. TCRdb's table, derived via immunoSEQ multiplex PCR, lists solely in-frame clones and lacks some. V and J calls and clone size come straight from that table; D and trimming were deduced from the DNA. This sample yields fewer than 120,000 clones, of which around four fifths are seen a single time; more than 15% belongs to the top ten.

The chain employs TRBV30 and TRBJ1-6; 7 positions agree with TRBD1. The source material was peripheral blood. The TCR was taken from a woman aged 55-75 years with acute or convalescent COVID-19. The CDR3 nucleotides are TGTGCCTGGACTGGGACAGATGACCATTCACCCCTCCACTTT. This sequence encodes CAWTGTDDHSPLHF.